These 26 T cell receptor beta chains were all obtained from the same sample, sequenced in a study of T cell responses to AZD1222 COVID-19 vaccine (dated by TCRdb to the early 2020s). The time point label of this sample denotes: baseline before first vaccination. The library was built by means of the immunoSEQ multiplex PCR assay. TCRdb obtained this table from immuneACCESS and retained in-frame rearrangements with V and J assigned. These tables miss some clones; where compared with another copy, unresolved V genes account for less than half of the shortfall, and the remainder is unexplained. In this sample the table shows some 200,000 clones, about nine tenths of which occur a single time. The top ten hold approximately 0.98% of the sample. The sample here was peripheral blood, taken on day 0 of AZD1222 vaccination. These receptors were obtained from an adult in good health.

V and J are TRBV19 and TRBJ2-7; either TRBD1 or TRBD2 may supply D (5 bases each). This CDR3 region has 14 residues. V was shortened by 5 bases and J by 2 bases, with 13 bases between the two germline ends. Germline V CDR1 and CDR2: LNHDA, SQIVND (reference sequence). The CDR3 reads CASSVRDGPYEQYF. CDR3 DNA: TGTGCCAGTAGTGTCCGGGACGGACCCTACGAGCAGTACTTC.

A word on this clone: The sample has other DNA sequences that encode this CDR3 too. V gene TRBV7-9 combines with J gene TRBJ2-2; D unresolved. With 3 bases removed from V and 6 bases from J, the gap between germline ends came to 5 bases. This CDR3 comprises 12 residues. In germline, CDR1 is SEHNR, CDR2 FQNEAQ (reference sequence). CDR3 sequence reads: CASSFGAGELFF. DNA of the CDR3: TGTGCCAGCAGCTTTGGAGCCGGGGAGCTGTTTTTT.

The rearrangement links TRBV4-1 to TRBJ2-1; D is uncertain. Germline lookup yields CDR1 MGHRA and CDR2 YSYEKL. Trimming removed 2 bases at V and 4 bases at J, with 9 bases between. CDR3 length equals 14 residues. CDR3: CASSQMFLYNEQFF. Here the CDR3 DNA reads TGCGCCAGCAGCCAAATGTTCTTATACAATGAGCAGTTCTTC.

The CDR3 is CASSPPQLAGANEQFF. The CDR3 nucleotides read TGTGCCAGCTCACCACCTCAGTTAGCGGGGGCTAATGAGCAGTTCTTC. V gene TRBV18 combines with J gene TRBJ2-1; 9 bases agree with TRBD2. Trimming at V came to 0 bases and at J to 7 bases, leaving 7 bases not matched to a gene. CDR1 and CDR2 from the germline V gene are KGHSH and LQKENI. There are 16 residues in the CDR3.

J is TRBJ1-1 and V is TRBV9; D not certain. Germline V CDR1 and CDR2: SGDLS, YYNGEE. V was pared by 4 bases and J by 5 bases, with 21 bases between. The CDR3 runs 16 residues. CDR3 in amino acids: CASSLGGIVPGTEAFF. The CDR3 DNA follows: TGTGCCAGCAGCCTAGGAGGGATCGTTCCGGGTACTGAAGCTTTCTTT.

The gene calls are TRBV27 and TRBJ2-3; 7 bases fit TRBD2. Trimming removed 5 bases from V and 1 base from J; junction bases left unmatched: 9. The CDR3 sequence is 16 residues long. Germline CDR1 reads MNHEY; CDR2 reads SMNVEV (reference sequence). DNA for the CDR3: TGTGCCAGCAGTCCCTGGCCCGCGGGGGGCACAGATACGCAGTATTTT. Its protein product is CASSPWPAGGTDTQYF.

The CDR3 is CASNGHRGAGDRHEQYF. DNA for the CDR3: TGTGCCAGCAACGGGCATCGAGGAGCGGGAGACCGTCACGAGCAGTACTTC. The chain uses TRBV27 and TRBJ2-7, with 8 bases aligning to TRBD2. The CDR3 has 17 amino acids. Trimming at V came to 7 bases and at J to 5 bases, leaving 19 bases not matched to a gene. Germline V gene lookup returns CDR1 MNHEY and CDR2 SMNVEV (reference sequence).

The CDR3 region has the DNA TGTGCCAGCAGCGTGGGCGGGAAGGGGGATACGCAGTATTTT. Its protein is CASSVGGKGDTQYF. J is TRBJ2-3 and V is TRBV9; perhaps TRBD2 as D (6 bases). This CDR3 has 14 residues. Deletions cut 2 bases from V and 6 bases from J, with 13 bases between. Germline loops: CDR1 SGDLS, CDR2 YYNGEE.

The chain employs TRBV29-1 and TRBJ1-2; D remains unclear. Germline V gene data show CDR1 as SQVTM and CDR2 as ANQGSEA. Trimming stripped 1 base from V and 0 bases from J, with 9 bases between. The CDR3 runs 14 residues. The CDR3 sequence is CSVEAGYANYGYTF. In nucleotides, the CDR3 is TGCAGCGTTGAAGCGGGTTACGCTAACTATGGCTACACCTTC.

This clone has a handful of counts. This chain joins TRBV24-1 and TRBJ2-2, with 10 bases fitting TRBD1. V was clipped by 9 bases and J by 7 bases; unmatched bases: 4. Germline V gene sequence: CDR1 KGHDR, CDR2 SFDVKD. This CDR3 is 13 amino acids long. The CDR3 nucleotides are TGTGCCACCGGGACAGGGGTAGACGGGGAGCTGTTTTTT. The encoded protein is CATGTGVDGELFF.

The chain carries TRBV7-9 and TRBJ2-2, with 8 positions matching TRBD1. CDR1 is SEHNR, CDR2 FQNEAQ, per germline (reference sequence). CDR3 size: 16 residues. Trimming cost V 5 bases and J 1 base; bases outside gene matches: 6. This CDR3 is CASSAPDRGNTGELFF. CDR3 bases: TGTGCCAGCAGCGCGCCAGACAGGGGGAACACCGGGGAGCTGTTTTTT.

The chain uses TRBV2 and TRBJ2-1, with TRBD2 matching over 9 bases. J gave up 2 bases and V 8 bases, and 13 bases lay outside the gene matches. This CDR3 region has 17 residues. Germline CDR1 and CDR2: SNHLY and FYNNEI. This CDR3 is CASAILGLAAPYNEQFF. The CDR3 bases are TGTGCCAGCGCTATTTTGGGACTAGCTGCCCCCTACAATGAGCAGTTCTTC.

The CDR3 DNA sequence: TGTGCCAGCAGGCCTAACAGGGACTCCTACGAGCAGTACTTC. It is translated as CASRPNRDSYEQYF. V is TRBV6-4 and J is TRBJ2-7; TRBD1 is a possible D gene (6 bases). The CDR3 has 14 amino acids. V was shortened by 6 bases and J by 0 bases, with 12 bases between the two germline ends. Germline V gene sequence: CDR1 MRHNA, CDR2 SNTAGT.

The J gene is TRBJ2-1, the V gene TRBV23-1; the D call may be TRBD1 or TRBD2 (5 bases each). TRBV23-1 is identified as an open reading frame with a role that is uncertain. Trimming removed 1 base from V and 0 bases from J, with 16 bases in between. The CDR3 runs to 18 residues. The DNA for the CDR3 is TGCGCCAGCAGTCAATTGGCCAGGCCAGGGAGCTCCTACAATGAGCAGTTCTTC. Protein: CASSQLARPGSSYNEQFF.

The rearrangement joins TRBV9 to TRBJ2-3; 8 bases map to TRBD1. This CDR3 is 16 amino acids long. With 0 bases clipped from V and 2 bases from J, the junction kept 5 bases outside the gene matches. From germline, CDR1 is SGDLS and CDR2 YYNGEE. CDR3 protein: CASSVEGQGLTDTQYF. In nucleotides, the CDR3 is TGTGCCAGCAGCGTAGAAGGACAGGGTCTCACAGATACGCAGTATTTT.

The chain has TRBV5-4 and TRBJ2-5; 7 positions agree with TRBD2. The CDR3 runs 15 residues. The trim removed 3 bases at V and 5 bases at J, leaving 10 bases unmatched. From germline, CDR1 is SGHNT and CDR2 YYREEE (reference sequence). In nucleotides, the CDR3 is TGTGCCAGCAGCTCGGGTAGGGGCGGGAGCGAGACCCAGTACTTC. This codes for CASSSGRGGSETQYF.

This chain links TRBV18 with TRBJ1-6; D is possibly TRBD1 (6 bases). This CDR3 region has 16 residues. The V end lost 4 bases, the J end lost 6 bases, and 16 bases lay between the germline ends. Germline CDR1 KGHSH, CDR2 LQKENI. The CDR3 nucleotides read TGTGCCAGCTCACTCCCGGGAGGGGGTACTAATTCACCCCTCCACTTT. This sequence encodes CASSLPGGGTNSPLHF. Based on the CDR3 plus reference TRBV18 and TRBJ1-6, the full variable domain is NAGVMQNPRHLVRRRGQEARLRCSPMKGHSHVYWYRQLPEEGLKFMVYLQKENIIDESGMPKERFSAEFPKEGPSILRIQQVVRGDSAAYFCASSLPGGGTNSPLHFGNGTRLTVT.

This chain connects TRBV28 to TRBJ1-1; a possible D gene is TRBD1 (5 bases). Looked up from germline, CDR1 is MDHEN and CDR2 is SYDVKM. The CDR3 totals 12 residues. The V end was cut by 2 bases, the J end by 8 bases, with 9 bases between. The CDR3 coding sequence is TGTGCCAGCAGTTTAAGGGGCCTAGAAGCTTTCTTT. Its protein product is CASSLRGLEAFF.

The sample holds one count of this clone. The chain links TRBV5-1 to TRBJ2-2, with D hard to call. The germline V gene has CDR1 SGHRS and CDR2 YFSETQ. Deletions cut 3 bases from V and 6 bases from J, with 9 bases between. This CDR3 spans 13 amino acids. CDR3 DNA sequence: TGCGCCAGCAGCTCGGTAGCCCCCGGGGAGCTGTTTTTT. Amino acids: CASSSVAPGELFF.

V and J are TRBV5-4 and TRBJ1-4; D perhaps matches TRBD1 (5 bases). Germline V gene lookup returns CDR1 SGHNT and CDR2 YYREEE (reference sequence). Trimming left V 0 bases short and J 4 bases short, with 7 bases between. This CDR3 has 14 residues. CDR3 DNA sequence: TGTGCCAGCAGCTTGGCCGGGGGTAATGAAAAACTGTTTTTT. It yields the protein CASSLAGGNEKLFF. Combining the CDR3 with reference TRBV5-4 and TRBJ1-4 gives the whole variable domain ETGVTQSPTHLIKTRGQQVTLRCSSQSGHNTVSWYQQALGQGPQFIFQYYREEENGRGNFPPRFSGLQFPNYSSELNVNALELDDSALYLCASSLAGGNEKLFFGSGTQLSVL.

This chain's CDR3 is CAISESWTGENTEAFF. The DNA of the CDR3 is TGTGCCATCAGTGAGTCCTGGACAGGGGAGAACACTGAAGCTTTCTTT. This sequence joins TRBV10-3 and TRBJ1-1, with TRBD1 matching 9 bases. CDR1 ENHRY and CDR2 SYGVKD come from the germline V gene. CDR3 length equals 16 residues. Unmatched junction bases numbered 3, after V lost 0 bases and J lost 1 base.

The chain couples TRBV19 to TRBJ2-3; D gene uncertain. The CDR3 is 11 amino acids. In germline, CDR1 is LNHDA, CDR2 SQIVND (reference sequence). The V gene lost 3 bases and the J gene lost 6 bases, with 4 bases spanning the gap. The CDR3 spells CASSIFDTQYF. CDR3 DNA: TGTGCCAGTAGTATTTTCGATACGCAGTATTTT.

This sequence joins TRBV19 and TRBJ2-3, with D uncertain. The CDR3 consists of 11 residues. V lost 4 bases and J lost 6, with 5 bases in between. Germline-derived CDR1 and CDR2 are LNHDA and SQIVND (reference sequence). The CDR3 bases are TGTGCCAGTAGTAGGTGGGATACGCAGTATTTT. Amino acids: CASSRWDTQYF.

CDR3 sequence: CATSRVVGAEAEQFF. CDR3 in DNA: TGTGCCACCAGCAGAGTGGTGGGAGCGGAAGCTGAGCAGTTCTTC. The V and J genes are TRBV15 and TRBJ2-1; a possible D gene is TRBD2 (5 bases). The germline gives CDR1 LNHNV, CDR2 YYDKDF (reference sequence). V lost 1 base and J 9 bases, leaving 16 bases between the germline ends. The CDR3 length is 15 residues. Drawing the rest from reference TRBV15 and TRBJ2-1, the complete variable domain is DAMVIQNPRYQVTQFGKPVTLSCSQTLNHNVMYWYQQKSSQAPKLLFHYYDKDFNNEADTPDNFQSRRPNTSFCFLDIRSPGLGDTAMYLCATSRVVGAEAEQFFGPGTRLTVL.

The CDR3 loop is CASSNLGQGSVETQYF. DNA of the CDR3: TGCGCCAGCAGCAATCTGGGACAGGGGTCGGTAGAGACCCAGTACTTC. V usage is TRBV5-1 and J usage is TRBJ2-5, with TRBD1 matching over 10 bases. There are 16 residues in the CDR3. V was pared by 4 bases and J by 4 bases, with 10 bases of the junction left unmatched. The V gene's germline CDR1 is SGHRS and CDR2 YFSETQ.

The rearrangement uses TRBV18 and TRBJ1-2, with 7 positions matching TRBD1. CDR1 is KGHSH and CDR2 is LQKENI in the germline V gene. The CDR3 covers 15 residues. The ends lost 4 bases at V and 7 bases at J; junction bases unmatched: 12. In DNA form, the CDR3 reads TGTGCCAGCTCACGAGAACCTCCAGGGGGTGGTGGCTACACCTTC. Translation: CASSREPPGGGGYTF. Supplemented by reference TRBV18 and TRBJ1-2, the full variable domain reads NAGVMQNPRHLVRRRGQEARLRCSPMKGHSHVYWYRQLPEEGLKFMVYLQKENIIDESGMPKERFSAEFPKEGPSILRIQQVVRGDSAAYFCASSREPPGGGGYTFGSGTRLTVV.